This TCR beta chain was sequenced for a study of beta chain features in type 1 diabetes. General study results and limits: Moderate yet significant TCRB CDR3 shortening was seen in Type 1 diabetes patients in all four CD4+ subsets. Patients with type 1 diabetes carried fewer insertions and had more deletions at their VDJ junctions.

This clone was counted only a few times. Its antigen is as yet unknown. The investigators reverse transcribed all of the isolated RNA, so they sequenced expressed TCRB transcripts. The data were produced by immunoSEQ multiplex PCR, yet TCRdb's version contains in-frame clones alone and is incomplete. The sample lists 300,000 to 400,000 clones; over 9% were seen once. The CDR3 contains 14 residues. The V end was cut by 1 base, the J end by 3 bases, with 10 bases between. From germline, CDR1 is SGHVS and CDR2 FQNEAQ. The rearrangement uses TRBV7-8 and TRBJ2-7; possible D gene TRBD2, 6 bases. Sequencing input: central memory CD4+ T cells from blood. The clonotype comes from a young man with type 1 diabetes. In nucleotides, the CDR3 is TGTGCCAGCAGCTTAGTGGTAGCGGACTACGAGCAGTACTTC. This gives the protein CASSLVVADYEQYF.